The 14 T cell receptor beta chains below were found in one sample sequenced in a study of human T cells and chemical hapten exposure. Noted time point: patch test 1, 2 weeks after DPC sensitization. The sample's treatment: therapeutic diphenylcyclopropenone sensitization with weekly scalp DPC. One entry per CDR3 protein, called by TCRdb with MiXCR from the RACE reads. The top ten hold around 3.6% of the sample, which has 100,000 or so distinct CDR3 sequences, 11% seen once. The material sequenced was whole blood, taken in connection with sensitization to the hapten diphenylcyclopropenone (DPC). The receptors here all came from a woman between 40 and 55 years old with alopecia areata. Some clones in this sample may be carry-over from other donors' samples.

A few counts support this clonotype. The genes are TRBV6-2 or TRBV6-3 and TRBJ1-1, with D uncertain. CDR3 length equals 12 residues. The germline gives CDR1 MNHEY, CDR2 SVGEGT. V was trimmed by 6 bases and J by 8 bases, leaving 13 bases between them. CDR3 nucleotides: TGTGCCAGCAGCGACGGGCCCTTAGAAGCTTTCTTT. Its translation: CASSDGPLEAFF.

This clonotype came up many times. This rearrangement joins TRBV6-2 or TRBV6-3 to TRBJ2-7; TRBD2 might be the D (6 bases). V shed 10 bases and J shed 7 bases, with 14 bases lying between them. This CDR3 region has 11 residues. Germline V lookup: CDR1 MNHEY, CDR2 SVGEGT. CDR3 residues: CATFAGREQYF. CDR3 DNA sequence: TGTGCCACCTTTGCGGGGAGAGAGCAGTACTTC.

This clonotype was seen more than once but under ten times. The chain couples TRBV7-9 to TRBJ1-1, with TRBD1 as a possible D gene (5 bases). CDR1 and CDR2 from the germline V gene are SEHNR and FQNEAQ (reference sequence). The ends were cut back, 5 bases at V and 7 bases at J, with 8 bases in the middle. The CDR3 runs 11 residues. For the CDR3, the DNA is TGTGCCAGCAGCCTACAGGTTGAAGCTTTCTTT. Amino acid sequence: CASSLQVEAFF. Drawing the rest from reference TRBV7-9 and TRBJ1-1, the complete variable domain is DTGVSQNPRHKITKRGQNVTFRCDPISEHNRLYWYRQTLGQGPEFLTYFQNEAQLEKSRLLSDRFSAERPKGSFSTLEIQRTEQGDSAMYLCASSLQVEAFFGQGTRLTVV.

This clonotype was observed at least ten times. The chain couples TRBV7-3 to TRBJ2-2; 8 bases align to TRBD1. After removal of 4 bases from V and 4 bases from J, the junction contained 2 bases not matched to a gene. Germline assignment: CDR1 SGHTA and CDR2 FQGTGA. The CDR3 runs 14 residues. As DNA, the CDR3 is TGTGCCAGCAGCTCACAGGGGGGCACCGGGGAGCTGTTTTTT. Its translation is CASSSQGGTGELFF.

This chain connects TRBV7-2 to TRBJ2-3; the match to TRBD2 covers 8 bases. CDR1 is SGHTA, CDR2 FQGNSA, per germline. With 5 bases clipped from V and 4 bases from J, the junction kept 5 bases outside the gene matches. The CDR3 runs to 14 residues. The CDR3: CASSPGLAADTQYF. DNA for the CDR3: TGTGCCAGCAGCCCAGGACTAGCCGCAGATACGCAGTATTTT. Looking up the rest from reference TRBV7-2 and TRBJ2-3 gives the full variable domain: GAGVSQSPSNKVTEKGKDVELRCDPISGHTALYWYRQSLGQGLEFLIYFQGNSAPDKSGLPSDRFSAERTGGSVSTLTIQRTQQEDSAVYLCASSPGLAADTQYFGPGTRLTVL.

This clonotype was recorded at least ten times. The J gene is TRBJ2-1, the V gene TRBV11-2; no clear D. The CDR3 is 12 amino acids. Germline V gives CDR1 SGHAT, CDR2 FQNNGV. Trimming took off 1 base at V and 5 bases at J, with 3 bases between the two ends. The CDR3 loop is CASSLGHNEQFF. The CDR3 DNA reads TGTGCCAGCAGCTTAGGGCACAATGAGCAGTTCTTC.

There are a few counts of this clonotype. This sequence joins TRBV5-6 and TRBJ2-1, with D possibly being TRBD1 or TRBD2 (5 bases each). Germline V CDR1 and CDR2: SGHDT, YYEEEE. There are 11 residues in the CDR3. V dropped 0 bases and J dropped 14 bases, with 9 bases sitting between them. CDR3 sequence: CASSLVGTEFF. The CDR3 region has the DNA TGTGCCAGCAGCTTGGTTGGGACGGAGTTCTTC.

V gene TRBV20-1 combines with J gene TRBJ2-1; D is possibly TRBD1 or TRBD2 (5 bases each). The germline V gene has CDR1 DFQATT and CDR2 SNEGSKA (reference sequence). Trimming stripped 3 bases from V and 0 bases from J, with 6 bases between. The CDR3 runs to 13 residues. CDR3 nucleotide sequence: TGCAGTGCTAGGGGACCCTCCTACAATGAGCAGTTCTTC. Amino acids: CSARGPSYNEQFF.

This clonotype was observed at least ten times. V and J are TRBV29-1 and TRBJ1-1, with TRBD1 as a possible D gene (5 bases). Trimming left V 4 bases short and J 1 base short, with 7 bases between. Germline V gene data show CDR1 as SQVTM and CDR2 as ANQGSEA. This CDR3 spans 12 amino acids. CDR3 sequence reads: CSVVGRNTEAFF. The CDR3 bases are TGCAGCGTTGTGGGACGGAACACTGAAGCTTTCTTT.

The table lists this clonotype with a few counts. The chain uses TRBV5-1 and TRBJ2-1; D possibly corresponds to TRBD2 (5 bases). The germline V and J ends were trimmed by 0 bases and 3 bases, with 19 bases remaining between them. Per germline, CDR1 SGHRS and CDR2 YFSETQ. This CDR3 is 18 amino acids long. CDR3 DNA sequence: TGCGCCAGCAGCTTGGACGCGATGGGCAGCGGACTCTACAATGAGCAGTTCTTC. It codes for CASSLDAMGSGLYNEQFF.

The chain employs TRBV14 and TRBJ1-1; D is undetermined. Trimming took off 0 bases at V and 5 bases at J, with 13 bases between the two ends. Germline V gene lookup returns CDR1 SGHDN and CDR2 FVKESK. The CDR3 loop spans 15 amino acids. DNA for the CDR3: TGTGCCAGCAGCCAAGATCCCGGGGTTAGGACTGAAGCTTTCTTT. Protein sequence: CASSQDPGVRTEAFF.

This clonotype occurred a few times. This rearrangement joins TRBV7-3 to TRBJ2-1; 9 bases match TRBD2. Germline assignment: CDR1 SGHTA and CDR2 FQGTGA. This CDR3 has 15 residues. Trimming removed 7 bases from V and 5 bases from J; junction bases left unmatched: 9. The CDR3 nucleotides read TGTGCCAGCACCTCCCGACTAGCGGAGCACAATGAGCAGTTCTTC. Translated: CASTSRLAEHNEQFF.

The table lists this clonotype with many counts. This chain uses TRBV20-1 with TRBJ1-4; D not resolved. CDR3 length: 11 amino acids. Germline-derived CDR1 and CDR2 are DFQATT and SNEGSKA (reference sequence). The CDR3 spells CSSIRNEKLFF. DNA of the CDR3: TGCAGCAGCATACGAAATGAAAAACTGTTTTTT.

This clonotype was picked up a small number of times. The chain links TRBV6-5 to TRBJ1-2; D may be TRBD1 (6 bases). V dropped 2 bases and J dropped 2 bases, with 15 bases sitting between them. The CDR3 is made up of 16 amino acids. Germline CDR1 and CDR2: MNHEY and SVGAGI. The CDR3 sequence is CASSYMGAQGNYGYTF. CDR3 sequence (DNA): TGTGCCAGCAGTTACATGGGGGCGCAGGGCAACTATGGCTACACCTTC.